The 30 T cell receptor beta chains below come from one sample, sequenced in a study of blood T cell repertoires in COVID-19. Data came from immunoSEQ multiplex PCR; TCRdb stores just in-frame clones and leaves some out. This sample carries approximately 260,000 clones, nearly 90% of them seen once, and the ten largest clones take roughly 1.9%. Sequences were obtained from PBMCs or T cells enriched from blood (not recorded which). The receptors originated from a woman aged 60 to 75 who had recovered from COVID-19.

The chain couples TRBV5-1 to TRBJ2-1; a weak D match, TRBD2 (5 bases). V lost 5 bases and J lost 2, with 11 bases in between. The length of the CDR3 is 14 residues. The germline V gene has CDR1 SGHRS and CDR2 YFSETQ. The CDR3 bases are TGCGCCAGCAGATCTTCGGGGACCTACAATGAGCAGTTCTTC. Protein sequence: CASRSSGTYNEQFF. Filled out from reference TRBV5-1 and TRBJ2-1, the complete variable domain reads KAGVTQTPRYLIKTRGQQVTLSCSPISGHRSVSWYQQTPGQGLQFLFEYFSETQRNKGNFPGRFSGRQFSNSRSEMNVSTLELGDSALYLCASRSSGTYNEQFFGPGTRLTVL.

The genes are TRBV7-3 and TRBJ2-3; TRBD2 might be the D (6 bases). The CDR3 spans 15 residues. Germline V CDR1 and CDR2: SGHTA, FQGTGA. The germline V and J ends were trimmed by 1 base and 1 base, with 9 bases remaining between them. CDR3 amino acids: CASSLMGGGTDTQYF. The CDR3 nucleotides read TGTGCCAGCAGCTTAATGGGCGGGGGCACAGATACGCAGTATTTT.

The chain recombines TRBV28 with TRBJ2-7; maybe TRBD2 (5 bases). The CDR3 has 15 amino acids. In germline, CDR1 is MDHEN, CDR2 SYDVKM. V lost 5 bases to trimming and J lost 1 base, with 15 bases between them. This CDR3 is CASSAPGSESYEQYF. The CDR3 DNA is TGTGCCAGCAGTGCGCCGGGATCGGAGTCCTACGAGCAGTACTTC.

This clone was counted once. The chain carries TRBV5-1 and TRBJ2-1, with TRBD2 identical over 11 bases. CDR3 length: 15 residues. Germline V lookup: CDR1 SGHRS, CDR2 YFSETQ. Trimming removed 0 bases from V and 9 bases from J; junction bases left unmatched: 5. CDR3 bases: TGCGCCAGCAGCTTGGAGCTAGCGGGGGGAGGTGAGCAGTTCTTC. Translated: CASSLELAGGGEQFF.

A single count supports this clone. This chain connects TRBV11-2 to TRBJ2-2, with unresolved D. The CDR3 extends over 15 amino acids. The ends were cut back, 3 bases at V and 0 bases at J, with 8 bases in the middle. Germline V CDR1 and CDR2: SGHAT, FQNNGV. CDR3 region: CASSFSSANTGELFF. DNA for the CDR3: TGTGCCAGCAGCTTTTCTTCTGCGAACACCGGGGAGCTGTTTTTT.

The chain couples TRBV28 to TRBJ2-1; 8 bases fit TRBD1. V lost 4 bases to trimming and J lost 8 bases; unmatched junction nucleotides: 7. The CDR3 runs 14 residues. CDR1 and CDR2 from the germline V gene are MDHEN and SYDVKM. The CDR3 is CASSSPGQGDEQFF. The CDR3 coding sequence is TGTGCCAGCAGTTCCCCCGGACAGGGCGATGAGCAGTTCTTC. The variable domain in full, completed from reference TRBV28 and TRBJ2-1, reads DVKVTQSSRYLVKRTGEKVFLECVQDMDHENMFWYRQDPGLGLRLIYFSYDVKMKEKGDIPEGYSVSREKKERFSLILESASTNQTSMYLCASSSPGQGDEQFFGPGTRLTVL.

V and J are TRBV29-1 and TRBJ1-4, with a tentative D call TRBD1 (5 bases). The CDR3 is made up of 12 amino acids. Trimming left V 6 bases short and J 7 bases short, with 12 bases between. CDR1 and CDR2 from the germline V gene are SQVTM and ANQGSEA. CDR3 residues: CSVKGWGEKLFF. Here the CDR3 DNA reads TGCAGCGTGAAGGGGTGGGGTGAAAAACTGTTTTTT.

This rearrangement joins TRBV11-3 to TRBJ2-1, with a tentative D call TRBD2 (5 bases). Trimming shortened V by 1 base and J by 1 base, and 11 bases separated the two germline ends. CDR3 length equals 16 residues. The V gene's germline CDR1 is SGHNT and CDR2 YENEEA. As DNA, the CDR3 is TGTGCCAGCAGCTTAGGGCGGGCTGCATCCTACAATGAGCAGTTCTTC. Protein product: CASSLGRAASYNEQFF.

Notes on this clone: The same CDR3 arises from other DNA sequences in this sample as well. J is TRBJ1-6 and V is TRBV28; 11 nucleotides align to TRBD1. J lost 6 bases, V lost 4 bases, and 2 bases had no gene match. This CDR3 contains 15 residues. Germline values: CDR1 MDHEN, CDR2 SYDVKM. CDR3 in amino acids: CASSSGQGANSPLHF. CDR3 nucleotides: TGTGCCAGCAGTTCAGGACAGGGGGCTAATTCACCCCTCCACTTT.

The chain joins TRBV7-3 to TRBJ1-1; tentatively, D is TRBD1 (6 bases). Trimming left V 4 bases short and J 1 base short, with 13 bases between. This CDR3 spans 15 amino acids. Germline CDR1 is SGHTA and CDR2 is FQGTGA. The CDR3 region is CASSSGQTTNTEAFF. In DNA, the CDR3 is TGTGCCAGCAGCTCAGGACAGACAACGAACACTGAAGCTTTCTTT.

The V and J genes are TRBV28 and TRBJ2-7; 8 positions agree with TRBD1. Germline trimming cut 10 bases from V and 2 bases from J; bases unmatched to any gene: 19. Per germline, CDR1 MDHEN and CDR2 SYDVKM. The CDR3 is 17 residues long. As DNA, the CDR3 is TGTGCCATCGAAGGACAGGGCCTCAAATTTGGGGCCTACGAGCAGTACTTC. Translated: CAIEGQGLKFGAYEQYF.

The table lists this clone with a count of one. The chain joins TRBV9 to TRBJ1-3; TRBD1 matches at 9 bases. Germline trimming cut 0 bases from V and 3 bases from J; bases unmatched to any gene: 10. The CDR3 is made up of 18 amino acids. Per germline, CDR1 SGDLS and CDR2 YYNGEE. The CDR3 region is CASSVGTGVLHGGNTIYF. Written as DNA, the CDR3 is TGTGCCAGCAGCGTAGGGACAGGGGTCCTTCATGGTGGAAACACCATATATTTT.

Points on this clone: Relative to the germline gene, one junction end is altered; a read error may explain this. The CDR3 nucleotides read TGTGCTAGCAGCGTCGGCGGGGGCCACAATGAGCAGTTCTTC. Residues: CASSVGGGHNEQFF. V gene TRBV7-7 combines with J gene TRBJ2-1; D may be TRBD2 (7 bases). Germline-derived CDR1 and CDR2 are SSHAT and FNYEAQ (reference sequence). The CDR3 sequence is 14 residues long.

This clone was counted a few times. The rearrangement joins TRBV4-2 to TRBJ2-7; 9 bases align to TRBD2. The CDR3 is made up of 15 amino acids. V shed 5 bases and J 2 bases; nucleotides not matched to a gene: 7. Germline V gives CDR1 LGHNA, CDR2 YNFKEQ. Written as DNA, the CDR3 is TGTGCCAGCAGCTCGCTAGCGGGAACCGCCTACGAGCAGTACTTC. Protein: CASSSLAGTAYEQYF.

This clone has a single count. The chain employs TRBV7-9 and TRBJ1-4; 8 nucleotides match TRBD1. CDR1 and CDR2 (germline): SEHNR, FQNEAQ (reference sequence). The CDR3 is 13 residues long. The V gene end was trimmed by 7 bases and the J gene end by 8 bases; junction bases not matched to a gene: 6. CDR3 in amino acids: CASNNRDREKLFF. CDR3 coding DNA: TGTGCCAGCAACAACCGGGACAGGGAAAAACTGTTTTTT.

This chain connects TRBV19 to TRBJ2-1, with D uncertain. CDR1 is LNHDA and CDR2 is SQIVND in the germline V gene (reference sequence). This CDR3 is built from 19 residues. V was shortened by 9 bases and J by 0 bases, with 27 bases between the two germline ends. For the CDR3, the DNA is TGTGCCAGCACTACCCCCCGGATAGCTACCACCATCTCCTACAATGAGCAGTTCTTC. The encoded protein is CASTTPRIATTISYNEQFF.

The rearrangement uses TRBV7-9 and TRBJ2-7; the D gene is possibly TRBD2 (6 bases). Per the germline V gene, CDR1 is SEHNR and CDR2 is FQNEAQ (reference sequence). The CDR3 spans 13 residues. Deletions cut 5 bases from V and 3 bases from J, with 11 bases between. CDR3 nucleotides: TGTGCCAGCAGCATCGGGACTGGCTACGAGCAGTACTTC. Translated, it gives CASSIGTGYEQYF.

This clone was counted a single time. The J gene is TRBJ2-3, the V gene TRBV7-3; 9 nucleotides align to TRBD2. Trimming at V came to 5 bases and at J to 2 bases, leaving 5 bases not matched to a gene. The CDR3 length is 15 residues. Germline V gives CDR1 SGHTA, CDR2 FQGTGA. The CDR3 loop reads CASSGLAGNTDTQYF. DNA of the CDR3: TGTGCCAGCAGCGGTCTAGCGGGGAACACAGATACGCAGTATTTT.

This chain connects TRBV14 to TRBJ2-7, with D unclear. Germline V lookup: CDR1 SGHDN, CDR2 FVKESK. The germline V and J ends were trimmed by 4 bases and 2 bases, with 24 bases remaining between them. This CDR3 is built from 18 residues. CDR3 nucleotides: TGTGCCAGCAGCCCCTTAAAAAGTGCCTCCGGGTTCACCTACGAGCAGTACTTC. Amino acids: CASSPLKSASGFTYEQYF.

The gene calls are TRBV11-3 and TRBJ1-6; 10 nucleotides align to TRBD1. CDR3 length equals 15 residues. Germline V CDR1 and CDR2: SGHNT, YENEEA. V was clipped by 5 bases and J by 10 bases; unmatched bases: 8. CDR3 sequence: CASSPRTGGGSPLHF. The CDR3 coding sequence is TGTGCCAGCAGCCCGCGGACAGGGGGTGGATCACCCCTCCACTTT.

This chain links TRBV9 with TRBJ1-6; a possible D gene is TRBD1 (6 bases). Trimming took off 3 bases at V and 4 bases at J, with 17 bases between the two ends. The length of the CDR3 is 17 residues. Germline CDR1 reads SGDLS; CDR2 reads YYNGEE. The CDR3, as DNA: TGTGCCAGCAGCGAAAACCCCCGGGACATGTATAATTCACCCCTCCACTTT. Translated, it gives CASSENPRDMYNSPLHF.

This clone was counted once. The V call is TRBV7-9, the J call TRBJ2-2, with 7 bases that match TRBD2. The CDR3 has 18 residues. The trim removed 5 bases at V and 0 bases at J, leaving 12 bases unmatched. Per the germline V gene, CDR1 is SEHNR and CDR2 is FQNEAQ (reference sequence). The CDR3 coding sequence is TGTGCCAGCAGCGACCGAGGGGCTAGCGGATCGAACACCGGGGAGCTGTTTTTT. This encodes CASSDRGASGSNTGELFF.

The rearrangement uses TRBV6-6 and TRBJ1-3; D gene ambiguous. This CDR3 is built from 12 residues. The germline gives CDR1 MNHNY, CDR2 SVGAGI (reference sequence). V lost 5 bases to trimming and J lost 4 bases, with 6 bases between them. CDR3 nucleotides: TGTGCCAGCAGTCCCGGGGGAAACACCATATATTTT. This gives the protein CASSPGGNTIYF.

This clone was recorded a few times. This chain connects TRBV3-1 (or the pseudogene TRBV3-2) to TRBJ2-7; 9 nucleotides agree with TRBD2. The V segment lost 1 base and the J segment 1 base; nucleotides outside the gene matches: 2. CDR1 is LGHDT and CDR2 is YNNKEL in the germline V gene (reference sequence). The CDR3 has 15 amino acids. CDR3 sequence: CASSQGLADSYEQYF. In DNA, the CDR3 is TGTGCCAGCAGCCAAGGACTAGCGGATTCCTACGAGCAGTACTTC.

This clone has just a few counts. The chain recombines TRBV5-1 with TRBJ2-2, with 10 bases lining up with TRBD1. V trimming: 3 bases; J trimming: 3 bases; junction bases outside the gene matches: 2. CDR1 is SGHRS and CDR2 is YFSETQ in the germline V gene. The CDR3 loop spans 15 amino acids. The CDR3 DNA is TGCGCCAGCAGCTGGGGGACAGGGGACACCGGGGAGCTGTTTTTT. It codes for CASSWGTGDTGELFF.

The chain has TRBV5-1 and TRBJ2-7; 11 bases are a match to TRBD1. In germline, CDR1 is SGHRS, CDR2 YFSETQ. The CDR3 is made up of 11 amino acids. J gave up 12 bases and V 3 bases, and 2 bases lay outside the gene matches. The CDR3 region is CASSSGTGGYF. In nucleotides, the CDR3 is TGCGCCAGCAGCTCCGGGACAGGGGGGTACTTC.

In this sample, this clone turned up a few times. The chain recombines TRBV10-3 with TRBJ1-2; D is perhaps TRBD1 (6 bases). Trimming took off 2 bases at V and 8 bases at J, with 6 bases between the two ends. Germline V gives CDR1 ENHRY, CDR2 SYGVKD. CDR3 length: 11 amino acids. CDR3 sequence: CAISERGGYTF. The CDR3 nucleotides are TGTGCCATCAGTGAGAGGGGGGGCTACACCTTC.

V gene TRBV18 combines with J gene TRBJ1-6, with a possible D match to TRBD1 (5 bases). This CDR3 is 17 amino acids long. The germline CDR1 and CDR2 sequences are KGHSH and LQKENI. Trimming removed 2 bases at V and 1 base at J, with 12 bases between. The CDR3 nucleotides are TGTGCCAGCTCACCAGGGAAGGGGCTTTCCTATAATTCACCCCTCCACTTT. Its translation is CASSPGKGLSYNSPLHF. Together with reference TRBV18 and TRBJ1-6, the CDR3 gives the full variable domain: NAGVMQNPRHLVRRRGQEARLRCSPMKGHSHVYWYRQLPEEGLKFMVYLQKENIIDESGMPKERFSAEFPKEGPSILRIQQVVRGDSAAYFCASSPGKGLSYNSPLHFGNGTRLTVT.

The chain has TRBV18 and TRBJ2-7; D not certain. Trimming took off 0 bases at V and 7 bases at J, with 16 bases between the two ends. CDR1 and CDR2 from the germline V gene are KGHSH and LQKENI. The CDR3 contains 15 residues. The DNA for the CDR3 is TGTGCCAGCTCACCACCGCCCGGAAACGAGCGAGAGCAGTACTTC. Its protein product is CASSPPPGNEREQYF.

The chain couples TRBV5-4 to TRBJ2-1; 8 bases line up with TRBD2. V trimming: 1 base; J trimming: 7 bases; junction bases outside the gene matches: 4. CDR1 SGHNT and CDR2 YYREEE come from the germline V gene (reference sequence). The CDR3 covers 14 residues. CDR3 DNA sequence: TGTGCCAGCAGCTTGAACGGGAGGGTAAATGAGCAGTTCTTC. This encodes CASSLNGRVNEQFF.